The clone carrying this T cell receptor (beta chain) was seen more than once but under ten times. Its antigen is currently unknown. At one boundary the junction diverges from the germline segment, which might be a read error. The data are from a study of T-cell reconstitution after alpha-beta-depleted transplantation in children. CDR3 size: 10 residues. Germline values: CDR1 DFQATT, CDR2 SNEGSKA (reference sequence). The study, taken as a whole, reports: The study traced high day-60 TCRbeta diversity in some patients to surviving recipient T cells and thymic progenitors. Among T cells one year after transplant, newly produced cells accounted for most counts and diversity. Several hundred rapidly expanded clones from non-depleted graft cells reportedly supplied alpha-beta T cells about two months post-transplant.

This sample's TCRbeta library carried unique molecular identifier barcodes. Each CDR3 protein gets one entry after TCRdb re-called the PCR reads with MiXCR. Seen here are just over 950,000 distinct CDR3 sequences, roughly 29% observed once, and the top ten hold roughly 31%. V gene TRBV20-1 combines with J gene TRBJ1-1, with a possible D match to TRBD1 (5 bases). This TCR was sampled from a boy in the first two years of life who had a stem cell transplant for SCID, so the T cells may come from the graft donor. This sample comprised PBMCs, mostly from graft donor cells, obtained 360 days after TCRalphabeta/CD19-depleted stem cell transplant. The CDR3 region has the DNA TGCAGGGCTAGGGGTACTGAAGCTTTCTTT. Amino acid sequence: CRARGTEAFF.